The entry below describes one TCR beta chain. The sample belongs to a study of cytomegalovirus exposure and HLA in healthy donors. A multiplex PCR was run with 60 Vbeta primers and 13 Jbeta primers. Generated by immunoSEQ multiplex PCR, the TCRdb table keeps only in-frame clones and is missing some. This sample has about 200,000 clones, with approximately 77% found just once. Per the germline V gene, CDR1 is SGHRS and CDR2 is YFSETQ. Trimming pared 4 bases from V and 5 bases from J, leaving 12 bases between. This CDR3 has 14 residues. V gene TRBV5-1 combines with J gene TRBJ2-2; the D gene is possibly TRBD1 (5 bases). The receptor comes from a man in his forties or fifties in good health and CMV-seropositive. Sequencing input: PBMCs. As DNA, the CDR3 is TGCGCCAGCAGCCCATTTCCAGGGACCGGGGAGCTGTTTTTT. Its translation: CASSPFPGTGELFF.